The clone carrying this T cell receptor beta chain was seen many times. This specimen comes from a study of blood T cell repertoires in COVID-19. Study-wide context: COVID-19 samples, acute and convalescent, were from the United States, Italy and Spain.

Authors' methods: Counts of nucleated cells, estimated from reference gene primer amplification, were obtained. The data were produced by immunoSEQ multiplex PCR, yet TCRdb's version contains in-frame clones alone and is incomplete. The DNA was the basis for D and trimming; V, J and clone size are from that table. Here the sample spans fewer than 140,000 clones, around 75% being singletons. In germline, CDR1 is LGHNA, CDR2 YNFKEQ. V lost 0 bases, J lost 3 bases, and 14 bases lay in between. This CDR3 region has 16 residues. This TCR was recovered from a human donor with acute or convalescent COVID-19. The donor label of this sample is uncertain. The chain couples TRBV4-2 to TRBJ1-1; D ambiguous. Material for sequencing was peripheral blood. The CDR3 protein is CASSQDLRALDTEAFF. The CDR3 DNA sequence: TGTGCCAGCAGCCAAGATCTTCGAGCTTTGGACACTGAAGCTTTCTTT.